Presented here are 7 T cell receptor beta chains from one specimen sequenced in a study of cytomegalovirus exposure and HLA in healthy donors. Primers: 60 Vbeta forward and 13 Jbeta reverse. Using immunoSEQ multiplex PCR, the repertoire was profiled, and TCRdb retains in-frame clones only, with some absent. This sample's clone table lists 150,000 to 200,000 clones. The sequencing input was PBMCs. Source of these receptors: a man under 40 in good health and CMV-seronegative.

The chain employs TRBV6-5 and TRBJ1-3; D gene uncertain. The V end lost 2 bases, the J end lost 8 bases, and 7 bases lay between the germline ends. CDR1 and CDR2 from the germline V gene are MNHEY and SVGAGI. The CDR3 loop spans 12 amino acids. The CDR3 region is CASSYPSDTIYF. The CDR3 coding sequence is TGTGCCAGCAGTTACCCCTCGGACACCATATATTTT.

The gene calls are TRBV9 and TRBJ1-1; D is unclear. V was trimmed by 2 bases and J by 7 bases, leaving 6 bases between them. Germline V gene lookup returns CDR1 SGDLS and CDR2 YYNGEE. The CDR3 sequence is 11 residues long. The CDR3 sequence: CASSVGGEAFF. Here the CDR3 DNA reads TGTGCCAGCAGCGTCGGTGGTGAAGCTTTCTTT. The whole variable domain, remainder taken from reference TRBV9 and TRBJ1-1, is DSGVTQTPKHLITATGQRVTLRCSPRSGDLSVYWYQQSLDQGLQFLIQYYNGEERAKGNILERFSAQQFPDLHSELNLSSLELGDSALYFCASSVGGEAFFGQGTRLTVV.

V and J are TRBV6-1 and TRBJ2-1; 8 bases map to TRBD2. This CDR3 is 15 amino acids long. V lost 1 base, J lost 8 bases, and 7 bases stayed unmatched. CDR1 is MNHNS and CDR2 is SASEGT in the germline V gene. The CDR3 region has the DNA TGTGCCAGCAGTGAAGTCAGCGGGGGCCGGGATGAGCAGTTCTTC. It specifies CASSEVSGGRDEQFF.

The chain recombines TRBV18 with TRBJ2-4; 13 nucleotides agree with TRBD2. V lost 7 bases, J lost 1 base, and 10 bases stayed unmatched. This CDR3 is 18 amino acids long. Germline V gene data show CDR1 as KGHSH and CDR2 as LQKENI. The CDR3 protein is CASFTGLAGVVAKNIQYF. CDR3 sequence (DNA): TGTGCCAGCTTTACCGGACTAGCGGGAGTTGTGGCCAAAAACATTCAGTACTTC.

V usage is TRBV18 and J usage is TRBJ2-7, with D tentatively TRBD2 (5 bases). Trimming shortened V by 0 bases and J by 1 base, and 7 bases separated the two germline ends. The CDR3 contains 14 residues. Germline-derived CDR1 and CDR2 are KGHSH and LQKENI. CDR3 residues: CASSPPTRSYEQYF. CDR3 nucleotide sequence: TGTGCCAGCTCACCACCCACTAGGTCCTACGAGCAGTACTTC.

The chain couples TRBV2 to TRBJ1-4; TRBD1 matches at 8 bases. With V trimmed by 5 bases and J by 6 bases, 5 bases remained unmatched. The CDR3 consists of 14 residues. CDR1 is SNHLY and CDR2 is FYNNEI in the germline V gene. CDR3 region: CASSRQGAHEKLFF. The CDR3 nucleotides are TGTGCCAGCAGTCGCCAGGGGGCTCATGAAAAACTGTTTTTT.

The rearrangement joins TRBV4-3 to TRBJ2-5, with D hard to call. The assigned J gene may be wrong: the sequence end matches TRBJ2-7 better. Germline V gene lookup returns CDR1 LGHNA and CDR2 YSLEER. This CDR3 region has 14 residues. The CDR3 spells CASSQVSWSYEQYF. In DNA form, the CDR3 reads TGCGCCAGCAGCCAAGTATCTTGGAGCTACGAGCAGTACTTC.